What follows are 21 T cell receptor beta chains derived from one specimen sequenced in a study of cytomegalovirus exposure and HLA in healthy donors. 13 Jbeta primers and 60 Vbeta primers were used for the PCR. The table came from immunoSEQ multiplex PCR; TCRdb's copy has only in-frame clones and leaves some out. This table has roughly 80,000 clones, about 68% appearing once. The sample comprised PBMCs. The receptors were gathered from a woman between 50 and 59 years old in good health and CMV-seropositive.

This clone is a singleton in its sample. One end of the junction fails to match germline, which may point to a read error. The CDR3 sequence: CSSSLALRQGHTGELFF. DNA for the CDR3: TGTTCCAGCAGCTTAGCGCTGAGACAGGGACACACCGGGGAGCTGTTTTTT. The chain links TRBV7-9 to TRBJ2-2; 7 positions match TRBD1. CDR1 is SEHNR, CDR2 FQNEAQ, per germline (reference sequence). CDR3 size: 17 residues. The full variable domain, with the rest looked up from reference TRBV7-9 and TRBJ2-2, is DTGVSQNPRHKITKRGQNVTFRCDPISEHNRLYWYRQTLGQGPEFLTYFQNEAQLEKSRLLSDRFSAERPKGSFSTLEIQRTEQGDSAMYLCSSSLALRQGHTGELFFGEGSRLTVL.

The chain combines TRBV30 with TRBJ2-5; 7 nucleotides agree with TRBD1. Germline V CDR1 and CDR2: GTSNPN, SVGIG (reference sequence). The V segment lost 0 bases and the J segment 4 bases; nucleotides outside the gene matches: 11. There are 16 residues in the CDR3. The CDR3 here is CAWSVSRTGAGETQYF. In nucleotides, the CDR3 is TGTGCCTGGAGTGTAAGCCGAACAGGGGCTGGAGAGACCCAGTACTTC.

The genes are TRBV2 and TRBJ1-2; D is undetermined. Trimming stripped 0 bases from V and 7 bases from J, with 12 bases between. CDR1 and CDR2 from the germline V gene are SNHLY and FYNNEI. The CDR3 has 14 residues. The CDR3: CASSEAIRSSGYTF. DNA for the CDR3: TGTGCCAGCAGTGAAGCGATCCGGTCGAGTGGCTACACCTTC. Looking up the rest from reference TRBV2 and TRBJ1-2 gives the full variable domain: EPEVTQTPSHQVTQMGQEVILRCVPISNHLYFYWYRQILGQKVEFLVSFYNNEISEKSEIFDDQFSVERPDGSNFTLKIRSTKLEDSAMYFCASSEAIRSSGYTFGSGTRLTVV.

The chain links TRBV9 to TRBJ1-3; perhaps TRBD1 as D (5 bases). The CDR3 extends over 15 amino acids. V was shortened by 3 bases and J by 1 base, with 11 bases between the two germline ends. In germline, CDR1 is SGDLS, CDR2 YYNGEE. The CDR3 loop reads CASSATGWSGNTIYF. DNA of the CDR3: TGTGCCAGCAGCGCAACAGGTTGGTCTGGAAACACCATATATTTT.

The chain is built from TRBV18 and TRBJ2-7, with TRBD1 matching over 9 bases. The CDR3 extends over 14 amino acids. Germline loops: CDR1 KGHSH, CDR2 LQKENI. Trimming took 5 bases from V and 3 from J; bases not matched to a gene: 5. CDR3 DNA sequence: TGTGCCAGCTCAAACCGGGACAGGGTCTACGAGCAGTACGTC. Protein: CASSNRDRVYEQYV.

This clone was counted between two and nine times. CDR3 sequence: CASSQERLKETKAFF. DNA for the CDR3: TGCGCCAGCAGCCAAGAACGGCTAAAGGAGACTAAAGCTTTCTTT. The chain employs TRBV4-1 and TRBJ1-1; D unclear. Germline V gene sequence: CDR1 MGHRA, CDR2 YSYEKL. CDR3 length: 15 amino acids. V lost 0 bases and J lost 9, with 17 bases in between.

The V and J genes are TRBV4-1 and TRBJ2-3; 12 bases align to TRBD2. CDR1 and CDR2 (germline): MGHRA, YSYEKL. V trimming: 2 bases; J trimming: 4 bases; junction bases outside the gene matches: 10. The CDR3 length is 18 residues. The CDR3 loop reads CASSQPLAGGRGADTQYF. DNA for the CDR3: TGCGCCAGCAGCCAACCGCTAGCGGGGGGGCGCGGGGCAGATACGCAGTATTTT.

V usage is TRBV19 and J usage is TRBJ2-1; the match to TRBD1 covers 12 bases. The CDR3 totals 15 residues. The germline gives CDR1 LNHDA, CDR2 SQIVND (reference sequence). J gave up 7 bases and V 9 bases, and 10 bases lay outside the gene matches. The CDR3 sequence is CASQFPGQGANEQFF. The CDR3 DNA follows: TGTGCCAGCCAGTTTCCGGGACAGGGGGCAAATGAGCAGTTCTTC.

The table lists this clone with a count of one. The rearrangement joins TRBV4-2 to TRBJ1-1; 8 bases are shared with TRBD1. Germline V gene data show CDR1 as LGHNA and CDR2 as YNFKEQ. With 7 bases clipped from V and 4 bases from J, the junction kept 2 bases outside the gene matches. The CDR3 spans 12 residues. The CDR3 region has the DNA TGTGCCAGCAACAGGGGGAGCACTGAAGCTTTCTTT. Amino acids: CASNRGSTEAFF.

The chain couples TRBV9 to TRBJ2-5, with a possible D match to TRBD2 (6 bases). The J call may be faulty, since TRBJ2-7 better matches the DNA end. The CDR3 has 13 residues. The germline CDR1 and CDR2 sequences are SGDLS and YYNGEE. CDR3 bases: TGTGCCAGCAGCGGGGAGGCAACCTACGAGCAGTACTTC. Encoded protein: CASSGEATYEQYF.

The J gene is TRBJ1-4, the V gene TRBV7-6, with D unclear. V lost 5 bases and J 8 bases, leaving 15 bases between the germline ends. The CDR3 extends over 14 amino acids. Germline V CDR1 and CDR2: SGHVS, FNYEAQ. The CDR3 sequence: CASSLFPGNEKLFF. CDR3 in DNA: TGTGCCAGCAGCCTTTTCCCGGGGAACGAAAAACTGTTTTTT.

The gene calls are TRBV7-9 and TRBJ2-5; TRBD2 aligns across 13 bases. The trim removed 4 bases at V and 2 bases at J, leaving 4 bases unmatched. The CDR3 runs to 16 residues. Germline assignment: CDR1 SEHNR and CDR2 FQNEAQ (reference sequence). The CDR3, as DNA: TGTGCCAGCAGCTCCAGACTAGCGGGAGGACAAGAGACCCAGTACTTC. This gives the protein CASSSRLAGGQETQYF.

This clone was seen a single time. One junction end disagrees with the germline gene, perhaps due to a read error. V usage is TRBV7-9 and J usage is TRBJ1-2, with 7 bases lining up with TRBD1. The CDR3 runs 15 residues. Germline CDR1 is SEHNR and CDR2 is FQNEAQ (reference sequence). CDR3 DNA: TGTGCCGGCAGCTCTTGGGGACAGTCTAACTATGGCTACACCTTC. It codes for CAGSSWGQSNYGYTF.

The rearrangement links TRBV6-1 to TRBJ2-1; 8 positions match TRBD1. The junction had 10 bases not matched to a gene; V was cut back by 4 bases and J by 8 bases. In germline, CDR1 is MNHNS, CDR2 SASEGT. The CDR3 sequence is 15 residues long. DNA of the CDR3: TGTGCCAGCAGTGCTAATCCGAGACAGGGGTATGAGCAGTTCTTC. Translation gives CASSANPRQGYEQFF.

The CDR3 DNA reads TGTGCCAGCAGCTTTACACAGGGGGCCGGGGAAGCTTTCTTT. Encoded protein: CASSFTQGAGEAFF. V and J are TRBV7-9 and TRBJ1-1; 9 positions agree with TRBD1. Per the germline V gene, CDR1 is SEHNR and CDR2 is FQNEAQ (reference sequence). CDR3 length: 14 residues. Trimming cost V 3 bases and J 8 bases; bases outside gene matches: 7.

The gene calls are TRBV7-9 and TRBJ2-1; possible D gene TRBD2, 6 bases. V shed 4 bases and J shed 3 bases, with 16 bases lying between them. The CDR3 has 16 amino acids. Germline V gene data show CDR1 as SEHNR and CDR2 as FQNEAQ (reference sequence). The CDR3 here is CASSYVGMDYYNEQFF. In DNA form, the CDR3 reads TGTGCCAGCAGCTACGTCGGGATGGACTACTACAATGAGCAGTTCTTC.

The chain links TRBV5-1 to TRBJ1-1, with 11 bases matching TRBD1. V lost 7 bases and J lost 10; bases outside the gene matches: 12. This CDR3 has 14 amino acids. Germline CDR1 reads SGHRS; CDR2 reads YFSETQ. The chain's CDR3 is CASQPSDRGLTAFF. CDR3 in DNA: TGCGCCAGCCAACCCTCGGACAGGGGGCTGACAGCTTTCTTT.

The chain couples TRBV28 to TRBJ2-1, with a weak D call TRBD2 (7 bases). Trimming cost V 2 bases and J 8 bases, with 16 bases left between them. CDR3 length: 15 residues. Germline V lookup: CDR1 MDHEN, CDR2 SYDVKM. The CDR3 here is CASSLEGGGRDEQFF. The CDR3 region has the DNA TGTGCCAGCAGTTTAGAGGGGGGGGGCCGGGATGAGCAGTTCTTC. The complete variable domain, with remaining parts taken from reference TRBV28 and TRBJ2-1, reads DVKVTQSSRYLVKRTGEKVFLECVQDMDHENMFWYRQDPGLGLRLIYFSYDVKMKEKGDIPEGYSVSREKKERFSLILESASTNQTSMYLCASSLEGGGRDEQFFGPGTRLTVL.

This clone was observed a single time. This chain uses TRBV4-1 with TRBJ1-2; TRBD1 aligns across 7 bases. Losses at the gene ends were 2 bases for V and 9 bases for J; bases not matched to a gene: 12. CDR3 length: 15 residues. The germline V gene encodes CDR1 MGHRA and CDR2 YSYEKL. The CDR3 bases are TGCGCCAGCAGCCAAACAACAGGGGAGGAATATCGCTACACCTTC. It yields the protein CASSQTTGEEYRYTF.

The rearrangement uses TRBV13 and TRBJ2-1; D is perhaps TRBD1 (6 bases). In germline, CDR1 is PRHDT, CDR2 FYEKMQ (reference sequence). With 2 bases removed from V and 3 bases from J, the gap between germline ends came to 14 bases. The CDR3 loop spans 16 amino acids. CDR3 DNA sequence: TGTGCCAGCAGCTTATTGGCTCAGGGGAACTACAATGAGCAGTTCTTC. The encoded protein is CASSLLAQGNYNEQFF.

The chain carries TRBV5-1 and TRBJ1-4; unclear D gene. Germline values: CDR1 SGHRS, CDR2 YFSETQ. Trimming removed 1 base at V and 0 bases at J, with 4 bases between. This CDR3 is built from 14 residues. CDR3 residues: CASSLLATNEKLFF. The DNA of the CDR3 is TGCGCCAGCAGCTTGTTAGCAACTAATGAAAAACTGTTTTTT.